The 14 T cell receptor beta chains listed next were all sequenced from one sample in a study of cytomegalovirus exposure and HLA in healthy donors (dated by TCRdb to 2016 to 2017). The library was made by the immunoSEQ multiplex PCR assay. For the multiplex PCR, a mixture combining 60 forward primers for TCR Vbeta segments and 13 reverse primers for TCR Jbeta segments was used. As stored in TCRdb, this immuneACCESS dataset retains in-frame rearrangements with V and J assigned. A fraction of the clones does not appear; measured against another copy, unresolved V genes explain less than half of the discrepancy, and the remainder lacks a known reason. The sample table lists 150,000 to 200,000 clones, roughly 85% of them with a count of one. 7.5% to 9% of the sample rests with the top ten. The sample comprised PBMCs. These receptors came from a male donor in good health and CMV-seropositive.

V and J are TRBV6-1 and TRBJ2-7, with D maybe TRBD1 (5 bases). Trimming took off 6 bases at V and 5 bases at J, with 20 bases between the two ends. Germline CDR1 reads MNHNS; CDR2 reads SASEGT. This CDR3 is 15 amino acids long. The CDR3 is CASSHPSGPGHEQYF. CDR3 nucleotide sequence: TGTGCCAGCAGCCACCCATCAGGGCCAGGCCACGAGCAGTACTTC.

For the CDR3, the DNA is TGTGCCTGGAGTGTCCCCCTTGAGAGGAGGCCCACAGATACGCAGTATTTT. This encodes CAWSVPLERRPTDTQYF. This chain uses TRBV30 with TRBJ2-3; D perhaps matches TRBD2 (5 bases). V was shortened by 0 bases and J by 2 bases, with 18 bases between the two germline ends. CDR1 is GTSNPN, CDR2 SVGIG, per germline (reference sequence). The CDR3 is made up of 17 amino acids.

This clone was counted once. The CDR3 DNA reads as TGTGCCAGTAGCCGACAGCGGGGGGGCCGCAATGAGCAGTTCTTC. It translates to CASSRQRGGRNEQFF. The rearrangement links TRBV19 to TRBJ2-1, with 10 bases that match TRBD2. Germline CDR1 is LNHDA and CDR2 is SQIVND (reference sequence). V lost 6 bases to trimming and J lost 6 bases; unmatched junction nucleotides: 8. The CDR3 covers 15 residues.

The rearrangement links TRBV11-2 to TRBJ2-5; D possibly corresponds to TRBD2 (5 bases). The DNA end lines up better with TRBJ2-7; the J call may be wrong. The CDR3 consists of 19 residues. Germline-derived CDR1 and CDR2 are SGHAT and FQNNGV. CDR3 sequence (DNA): TGTGCCAGCAGCTTCCGGCGGGCAGTTCAGGCCCCCGATTCCTACGAGCAGTACTTC. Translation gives CASSFRRAVQAPDSYEQYF.

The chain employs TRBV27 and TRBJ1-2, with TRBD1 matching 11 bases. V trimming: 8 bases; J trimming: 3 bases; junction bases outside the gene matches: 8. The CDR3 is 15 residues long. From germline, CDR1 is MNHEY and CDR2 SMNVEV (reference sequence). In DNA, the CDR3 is TGTGCCAGCTATACCGGGACAGGGGGACACTATGGCTACACCTTC. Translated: CASYTGTGGHYGYTF.

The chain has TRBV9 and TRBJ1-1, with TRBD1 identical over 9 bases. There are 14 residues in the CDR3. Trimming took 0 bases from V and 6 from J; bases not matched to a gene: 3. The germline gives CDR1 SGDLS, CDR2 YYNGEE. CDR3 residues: CASSVDRGPAEAFF. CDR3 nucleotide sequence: TGTGCCAGCAGCGTAGACAGGGGGCCAGCTGAAGCTTTCTTT. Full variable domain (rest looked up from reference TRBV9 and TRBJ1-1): DSGVTQTPKHLITATGQRVTLRCSPRSGDLSVYWYQQSLDQGLQFLIQYYNGEERAKGNILERFSAQQFPDLHSELNLSSLELGDSALYFCASSVDRGPAEAFFGQGTRLTVV.

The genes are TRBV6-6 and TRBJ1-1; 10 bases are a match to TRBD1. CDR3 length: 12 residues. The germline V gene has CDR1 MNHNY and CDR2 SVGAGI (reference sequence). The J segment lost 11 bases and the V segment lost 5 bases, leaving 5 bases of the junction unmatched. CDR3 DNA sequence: TGTGCCAGCAGTGCGACAGGGGGCGGGGCTTTCTTT. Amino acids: CASSATGGGAFF.

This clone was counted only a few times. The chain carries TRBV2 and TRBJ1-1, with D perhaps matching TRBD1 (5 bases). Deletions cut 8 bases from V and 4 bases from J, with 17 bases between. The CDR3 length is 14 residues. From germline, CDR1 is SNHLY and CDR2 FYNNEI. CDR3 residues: CASRADGGTTEAFF. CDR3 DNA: TGTGCCAGCCGAGCTGACGGGGGAACCACTGAAGCTTTCTTT.

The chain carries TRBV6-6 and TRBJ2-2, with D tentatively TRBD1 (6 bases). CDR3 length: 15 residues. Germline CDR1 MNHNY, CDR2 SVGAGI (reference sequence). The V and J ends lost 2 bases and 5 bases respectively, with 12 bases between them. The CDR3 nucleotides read TGTGCCAGCAGTTACCTGGGACACTTTACCGGGGAGCTGTTTTTT. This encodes CASSYLGHFTGELFF.

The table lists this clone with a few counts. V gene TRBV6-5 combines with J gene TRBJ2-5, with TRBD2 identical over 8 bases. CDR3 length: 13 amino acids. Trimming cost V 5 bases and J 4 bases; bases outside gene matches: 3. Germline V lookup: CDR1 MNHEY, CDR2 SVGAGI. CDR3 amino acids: CASSKGLAETQYF. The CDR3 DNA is TGTGCCAGCAGTAAAGGACTAGCAGAGACCCAGTACTTC.

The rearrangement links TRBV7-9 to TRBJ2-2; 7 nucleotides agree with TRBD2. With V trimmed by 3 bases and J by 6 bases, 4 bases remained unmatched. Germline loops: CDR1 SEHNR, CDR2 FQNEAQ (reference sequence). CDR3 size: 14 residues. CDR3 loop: CASSFEAGAGELFF. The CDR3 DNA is TGTGCCAGCAGCTTCGAGGCGGGGGCCGGGGAGCTGTTTTTT.

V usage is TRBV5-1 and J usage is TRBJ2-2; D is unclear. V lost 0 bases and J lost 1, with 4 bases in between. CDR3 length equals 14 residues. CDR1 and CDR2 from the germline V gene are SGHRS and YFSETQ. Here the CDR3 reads CASSLVENTGELFF. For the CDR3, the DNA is TGCGCCAGCAGCTTGGTAGAGAACACCGGGGAGCTGTTTTTT.

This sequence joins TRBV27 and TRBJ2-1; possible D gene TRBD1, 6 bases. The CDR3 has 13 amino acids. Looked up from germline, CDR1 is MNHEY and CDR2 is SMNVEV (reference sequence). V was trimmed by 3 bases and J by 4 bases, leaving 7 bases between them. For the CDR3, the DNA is TGTGCCAGCAGTTTCGGACAGTACAATGAGCAGTTCTTC. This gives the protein CASSFGQYNEQFF.

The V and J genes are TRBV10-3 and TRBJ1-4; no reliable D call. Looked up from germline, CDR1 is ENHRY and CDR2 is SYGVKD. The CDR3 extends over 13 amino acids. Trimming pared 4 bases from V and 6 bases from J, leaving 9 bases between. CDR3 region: CAISVKSDEKLFF. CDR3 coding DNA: TGTGCCATCAGTGTAAAGAGTGATGAAAAACTGTTTTTT.